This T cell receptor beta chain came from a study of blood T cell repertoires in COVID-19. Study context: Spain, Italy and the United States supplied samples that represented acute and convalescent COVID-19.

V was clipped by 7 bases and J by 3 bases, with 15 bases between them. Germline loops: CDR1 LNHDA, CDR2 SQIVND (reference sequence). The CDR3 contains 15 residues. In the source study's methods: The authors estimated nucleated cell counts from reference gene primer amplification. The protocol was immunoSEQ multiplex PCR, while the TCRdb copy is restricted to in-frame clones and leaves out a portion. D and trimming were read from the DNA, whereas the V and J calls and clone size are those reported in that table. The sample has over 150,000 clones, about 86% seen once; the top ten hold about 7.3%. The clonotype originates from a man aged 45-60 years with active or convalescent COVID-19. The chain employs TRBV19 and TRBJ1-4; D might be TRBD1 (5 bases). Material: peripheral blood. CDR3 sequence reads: CASTPTGDSNEKLFF. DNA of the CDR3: TGTGCCAGTACCCCAACAGGCGACTCTAATGAAAAACTGTTTTTT. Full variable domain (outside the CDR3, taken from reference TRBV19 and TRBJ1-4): DGGITQSPKYLFRKEGQNVTLSCEQNLNHDAMYWYRQDPGQGLRLIYYSQIVNDFQKGDIAEGYSVSREKKESFPLTVTSAQKNPTAFYLCASTPTGDSNEKLFFGSGTQLSVL.